The 10 T cell receptor beta chains listed next were all sequenced from one sample in a study of CD8 T cells in Susac syndrome. Random hexamers primed reverse transcription of roughly 0.45 to 1 ug RNA. TCRdb recomputed calls from the immunoSEQ multiplex PCR reads with MiXCR, one row per CDR3 protein. The sample shows about 100,000 distinct CDR3 sequences, 95% of them seen only once. Sequenced material: CD8+ T cells from PBMCs. The origin of the receptors is a human donor with Susac syndrome.

This clonotype appeared once. This chain joins TRBV24-1 and TRBJ1-5; possibly TRBD1 for D (5 bases). The germline V gene has CDR1 KGHDR and CDR2 SFDVKD. Trimming cost V 10 bases and J 6 bases, with 27 bases left between them. The CDR3 has 17 residues. CDR3 sequence: CATQPPGLSPWGQPQHF. The CDR3 region has the DNA TGTGCCACGCAGCCCCCGGGGCTATCGCCTTGGGGTCAGCCCCAGCATTTT.

This clonotype came up a few times. This chain connects TRBV6-6 to TRBJ1-2, with TRBD1 matching over 9 bases. J was trimmed by 8 bases and V by 5 bases; bases with no gene match: 6. The germline CDR1 and CDR2 sequences are MNHNY and SVGAGI (reference sequence). The CDR3 is made up of 13 amino acids. Here the CDR3 reads CASSGGQGYGYTF. The CDR3 coding sequence is TGTGCCAGCAGTGGGGGACAGGGCTACGGCTACACCTTC.

The chain recombines TRBV4-1 with TRBJ1-4; maybe TRBD1 (6 bases). Trimming left V 3 bases short and J 5 bases short, with 7 bases between. The germline gives CDR1 MGHRA, CDR2 YSYEKL. The CDR3 runs 13 residues. The CDR3 region has the DNA TGCGCCAGCAGCCAGAGGGGGAATGAAAAACTGTTTTTT. Protein product: CASSQRGNEKLFF.

The chain uses TRBV4-1 and TRBJ1-2, with D perhaps matching TRBD1 (6 bases). Deletions cut 4 bases from V and 4 bases from J, with 22 bases between. This CDR3 spans 17 amino acids. The V gene's germline CDR1 is MGHRA and CDR2 YSYEKL. The CDR3 sequence is CASSLYSWGAGGYGYTF. CDR3 bases: TGCGCCAGCAGCCTCTACAGCTGGGGGGCGGGTGGCTATGGCTACACCTTC.

The CDR3 bases are TGTGCCAGCAGCTTGGCGGCTAGCGAGAGTGATACGCAGTATTTT. The encoded protein is CASSLAASESDTQYF. J is TRBJ2-3 and V is TRBV5-4, with D possibly TRBD2 on 6 matching bases. Deletions cut 0 bases from V and 6 bases from J, with 14 bases between. The CDR3 length is 15 residues. CDR1 and CDR2 (germline): SGHNT, YYREEE (reference sequence).

The chain combines TRBV4-1 with TRBJ2-5, with D hard to call. V was cut by 0 bases and J by 1 base, with 9 bases left in between. Germline V gene data show CDR1 as MGHRA and CDR2 as YSYEKL. This CDR3 has 15 residues. The CDR3 DNA reads as TGCGCCAGCAGCCAAGATAGGGCAGTCCAAGAGACCCAGTACTTC. Protein sequence: CASSQDRAVQETQYF.

The V gene is TRBV5-1, the J gene TRBJ1-1; perhaps TRBD1 as D (5 bases). The CDR3 has 16 residues. Looked up from germline, CDR1 is SGHRS and CDR2 is YFSETQ. The V end lost 4 bases, the J end lost 1 base, and 17 bases lay between the germline ends. The chain's CDR3 is CASSGGGAGGNTEAFF. CDR3 DNA: TGCGCCAGCAGCGGCGGAGGGGCGGGAGGGAACACTGAAGCTTTCTTT.

This clonotype came up once. This chain uses TRBV20-1 with TRBJ2-7, with D hard to call. The CDR3 is made up of 12 amino acids. The germline gives CDR1 DFQATT, CDR2 SNEGSKA (reference sequence). Between the trimmed V and J ends, which lost 3 bases and 8 bases, there was a span of 14 bases. The CDR3 region has the DNA TGCAGTGCTAGCCCCCGTTCCATCCAGCAGTACTTC. This gives the protein CSASPRSIQQYF.

The genes are TRBV2 and TRBJ2-7; D not certain. This CDR3 is 13 amino acids long. The germline V gene has CDR1 SNHLY and CDR2 FYNNEI. V shed 7 bases and J shed 0 bases, with 10 bases lying between them. CDR3 sequence reads: CASTIDYSYEQYF. As DNA, the CDR3 is TGTGCCAGCACGATCGATTACTCCTACGAGCAGTACTTC.

The DNA for the CDR3 is TGTGCCAGCAGCCCCCGACGGGCAGATACGCAGTATTTT. It translates to CASSPRRADTQYF. The rearrangement joins TRBV12-3 or TRBV12-4 to TRBJ2-3, with unresolved D. The CDR3 runs to 13 residues. The germline V and J ends were trimmed by 6 bases and 4 bases, with 11 bases remaining between them.